This TCR beta chain is from a study of T cell clonotyping in hematopoietic cell transplantation. The CDR3 extends over 17 amino acids. The V segment lost 4 bases and the J segment 4 bases; nucleotides outside the gene matches: 12. The germline CDR1 and CDR2 sequences are SGHNT and YYREEE (reference sequence). This clone came up once. Some clones are missing from TCRdb's copy, which holds only in-frame ones; the method was immunoSEQ multiplex PCR. The profile covers over 10,000 clones, with around 74% appearing a single time and around 15% taken by the ten largest. This TCR was sampled from a male patient between 60 and 69 years old who had an allogeneic stem cell transplant from an unrelated donor, so the T cells may come from the graft donor. Some clones in this sample may be carry-over from other donors' samples. The V and J genes are TRBV5-4 and TRBJ2-5, with 11 bases that match TRBD1. The input for sequencing was peripheral blood mononuclear cells, taken 180 days after allogeneic stem cell transplant. CDR3 in DNA: TGTGCCAGCAGCGGGTACTCGGGACAGGGGGACCCAGAGACCCAGTACTTC. Protein: CASSGYSGQGDPETQYF.